The T cell receptor (beta chain) under discussion was sequenced for a study of beta chain features in type 1 diabetes. Broader study findings: All four CD4+ subsets of Type 1 diabetes patients contained TCRB CDR3s that were moderately but significantly shorter. Within the patient group, naive, central memory and Treg TCRB repertoires appeared more similar to each other than within healthy donors.

TCRB transcripts that were expressed got sequenced, as all of the isolated RNA had been reverse transcribed. Here immunoSEQ multiplex PCR was the method, and the copy in TCRdb shows in-frame clones only, minus some. This table holds around 250,000 clones, about 24% found once. V lost 9 bases and J 9 bases, leaving 15 bases between the germline ends. Germline-derived CDR1 and CDR2 are SNHLY and FYNNEI. The CDR3 length is 12 residues. A note on this clone: As yet, its antigen is unknown.

The specimen was naive CD4+ T cells from blood. The chain combines TRBV2 with TRBJ1-5; D gene unclear. This clonotype originated in a woman aged 30 to 39 with type 1 diabetes. In nucleotides, the CDR3 is TGTGCCAGTCGGCCCCCTGGGCGGCCCCAGCATTTT. It codes for CASRPPGRPQHF.